Listed below are T cell receptor beta chains from one sample, sequenced in a study of blood T cell repertoires in COVID-19. Sequencing was performed with immunoSEQ multiplex PCR; in TCRdb, only in-frame clones are kept and a portion is missing. The sample records over 200,000 clones, about 90% being singletons. The sample was peripheral blood. The origin of the receptors is a man in his forties or fifties with active or convalescent COVID-19. CDR3s include the opening cysteine and the closing phenylalanine or tryptophan. The D gene is left open where the match is weak. Some rows have no size entry. The others give once, few or many, or a class for an expanded clone.

TRBV24-1	-	-	TRBJ2-7	TGTGCCACCAGTGCCGCCTCGGACAGAGTTAACTACGAGCAGTACTTC	CATSAASDRVNYEQYF
TRBV7-3	-	many	TRBJ1-3	TGTGCCAGCAGCTTCGCCGGTAAAGGGACTGACGGTAGAAACACCATATATTTT	CASSFAGKGTDGRNTIYF
TRBV4-1	TRBD1	-	TRBJ1-5	TGCGCCAGCAGCCAGGGACAGGGGAATAGCAATCAGCCCCAGCATTTT	CASSQGQGNSNQPQHF
TRBV28	TRBD2	-	TRBJ2-1	TGTGCCAGCAGTTTTGTAGAGCTAGCGGGGGGGCTTGAGCAGTTCTTC	CASSFVELAGGLEQFF
TRBV10-3	-	-	TRBJ2-3	TGTGCCATCAGTCCTTACGAAGGTGGGAGGGATACGCAGTATTTT	CAISPYEGGRDTQYF
TRBV27	TRBD1	-	TRBJ2-7	TGTGCCAGCAGTTTACGGGACAGACCATACGAGCAGTACTTC	CASSLRDRPYEQYF
TRBV2	TRBD1	-	TRBJ2-6	TGTGCCAGCAGCGCGGACAGGACTGGGGCCAACGTCCTGACTTTC	CASSADRTGANVLTF
TRBV27	-	once	TRBJ2-3	TGTGCCAGCAGTTCCACAGGGAATTTGGGAGATACGCAGTATTTT	CASSSTGNLGDTQYF
TRBV28	-	-	TRBJ1-1	TGTGCCAGCAGTTACGCCCCGCGACAGATGAACACTGAAGCTTTCTTT	CASSYAPRQMNTEAFF
TRBV27	-	-	TRBJ2-4	TGTGCCAGCAGTTTCGGTGGGGCCAGGAACATTCAGTACTTC	CASSFGGARNIQYF
TRBV19	TRBD1	-	TRBJ2-2	TGTGCCAGTAGTATAGGTTCAGGGGGCGGGGAGCTGTTTTTT	CASSIGSGGGELFF
TRBV10-3	TRBD2	-	TRBJ2-1	TGTGCCATCAGTGAGTCAGGACTAGCGGGGCGCTCCTACAATGAGCAGTTCTTC	CAISESGLAGRSYNEQFF
TRBV18	-	once	TRBJ1-4	TGTGCCAGCTCACCCCAGGGCTATAATGAAAAACTGTTTTTT	CASSPQGYNEKLFF
TRBV18	-	-	TRBJ1-3	TGTGCCAGCTCACCGACAGATGGAAACACCATATATTTT	CASSPTDGNTIYF